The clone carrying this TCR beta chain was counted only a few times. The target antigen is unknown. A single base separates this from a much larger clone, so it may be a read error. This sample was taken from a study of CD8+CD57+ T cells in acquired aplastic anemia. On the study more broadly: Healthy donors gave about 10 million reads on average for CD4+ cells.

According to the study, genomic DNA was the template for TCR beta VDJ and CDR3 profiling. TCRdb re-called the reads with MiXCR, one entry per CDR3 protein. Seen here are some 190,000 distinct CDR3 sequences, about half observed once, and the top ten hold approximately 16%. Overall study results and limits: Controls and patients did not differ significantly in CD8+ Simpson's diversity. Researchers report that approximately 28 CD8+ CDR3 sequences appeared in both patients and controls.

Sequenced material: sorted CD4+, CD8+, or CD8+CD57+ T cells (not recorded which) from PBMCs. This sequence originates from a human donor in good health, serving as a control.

As DNA, the CDR3 is TGTGCCAGCAGCCCCGGGACAGTACACTACGAGCAGTTCTTC. Protein sequence: CASSPGTVHYEQFF. The chain uses TRBV12-3 or TRBV12-4 and TRBJ2-1; 7 bases agree with TRBD1. This CDR3 spans 14 amino acids. The V segment lost 6 bases and the J segment 10 bases; nucleotides outside the gene matches: 12.